This T cell receptor beta chain was sequenced for a study of blood T cell repertoires in COVID-19. As handled by the study authors: From reference gene primer amplification, estimates of nucleated cell counts were derived. The repertoire was sequenced with immunoSEQ multiplex PCR; TCRdb's copy has only in-frame clones and lacks some. V and J calls and clone size are those listed in that table; D and trimming were worked out from the DNA. Seen here are hundreds of thousands of clones, roughly 86% observed once, and the top ten hold just under 7.5%. The CDR3 length is 15 residues. Trimming left V 0 bases short and J 2 bases short, with 10 bases between. The germline gives CDR1 KGHSH, CDR2 LQKENI. Seattle's cohort entered during active infection and was followed longitudinally.

The sequenced sample was peripheral blood. The sequence derives from a woman between 70 and 85 years old with COVID-19, enrolled during active disease. The chain combines TRBV18 with TRBJ2-5, with a weak D call TRBD1 (5 bases). The CDR3 DNA reads TGTGCCAGCTCACCACCAGCCAACAGGCAAGAGACCCAGTACTTC. This codes for CASSPPANRQETQYF.